The 32 T cell receptor beta chains listed next were all sequenced from one sample in a study of CD8 T cells in Susac syndrome. RNA totalling about 0.45 to 1 ug underwent reverse transcription with random hexamers. TCRdb ran MiXCR on the immunoSEQ multiplex PCR reads and lists one entry per CDR3 protein. The repertoire consists of 130,000 or so distinct CDR3 sequences, with 80% occurring once and the leading ten covering roughly 0.53%. Source material: CD8+ T cells from PBMCs. These receptors all stem from a human donor with multiple sclerosis.

The rearrangement uses TRBV5-1 and TRBJ1-2; 10 positions agree with TRBD1. Unmatched junction bases numbered 10, after V lost 0 bases and J lost 5 bases. CDR1 and CDR2 (germline): SGHRS, YFSETQ. CDR3 size: 17 residues. CDR3 coding DNA: TGCGCCAGCAGCTTGGATCAGACAGGGGGCGCGGGATATGGCTACACCTTC. As protein: CASSLDQTGGAGYGYTF.

This chain connects TRBV12-3 or TRBV12-4 to TRBJ2-5; a weak D match, TRBD1 (5 bases). The length of the CDR3 is 15 residues. Deletions cut 6 bases from V and 5 bases from J, with 19 bases between. CDR3 nucleotides: TGTGCCAGCAGCTTACCATCCTCCTCAGGGGAGACCCAGTACTTC. Translation: CASSLPSSSGETQYF.

This chain links TRBV29-1 with TRBJ1-1; TRBD1 matches at 7 bases. The germline V gene encodes CDR1 SQVTM and CDR2 ANQGSEA. CDR3 length: 13 residues. The J segment lost 5 bases and the V segment lost 4 bases, leaving 7 bases of the junction unmatched. As DNA, the CDR3 is TGCAGCGTTGTGCGACAGGGAGGAACTGAAGCTTTCTTT. Translating gives CSVVRQGGTEAFF.

The V and J genes are TRBV13 and TRBJ2-7; TRBD1 might be the D (6 bases). Germline CDR1 reads PRHDT; CDR2 reads FYEKMQ (reference sequence). The ends were cut back, 5 bases at V and 0 bases at J, with 14 bases in the middle. The CDR3 is made up of 15 amino acids. The CDR3 DNA sequence: TGTGCCAGCAGCCAGCCGGGACACGACTCCTACGAGCAGTACTTC. This gives the protein CASSQPGHDSYEQYF.

The chain is built from TRBV6-1 and TRBJ2-7; 7 bases line up with TRBD2. Germline-derived CDR1 and CDR2 are MNHNS and SASEGT. The CDR3 is 14 residues long. V lost 7 bases and J lost 3; bases outside the gene matches: 9. The CDR3 here is CASNSGTTSYEQYV. The CDR3 bases are TGTGCCAGCAACTCCGGGACTACCAGCTACGAGCAGTACGTC.

The chain couples TRBV29-1 to TRBJ2-1; 8 bases agree with TRBD1. Germline V gene data show CDR1 as SQVTM and CDR2 as ANQGSEA. The CDR3 runs 14 residues. Losses at the gene ends were 3 bases for V and 4 bases for J; bases not matched to a gene: 5. This CDR3 is CSVEGQENYNEQFF. The CDR3 DNA follows: TGCAGCGTTGAGGGACAGGAGAATTACAATGAGCAGTTCTTC.

CDR3 sequence (DNA): TGTGCCAGCAGCTTATTGGGCCAAGGGATGAACACTGAAGCTTTCTTT. It is translated as CASSLLGQGMNTEAFF. The chain couples TRBV11-2 to TRBJ1-1; D is unresolved. This CDR3 spans 16 amino acids. V was pared by 2 bases and J by 0 bases, with 13 bases between. Germline CDR1 is SGHAT and CDR2 is FQNNGV.

The V call is TRBV13, the J call TRBJ2-5, with a tentative D call TRBD2 (5 bases). The CDR3 contains 13 residues. Trimming took 6 bases from V and 4 from J, leaving 12 bases between them. Germline CDR1 reads PRHDT; CDR2 reads FYEKMQ (reference sequence). CDR3 loop: CASSPSGGETQYF. In nucleotides, the CDR3 is TGTGCCAGCAGTCCGTCAGGAGGAGAGACCCAGTACTTC.

This rearrangement joins TRBV11-2 to TRBJ1-2; the match to TRBD1 covers 7 bases. The CDR3 extends over 13 amino acids. Germline loops: CDR1 SGHAT, CDR2 FQNNGV. J gave up 10 bases and V 2 bases, and 7 bases lay outside the gene matches. Here the CDR3 reads CASSLRDSGDYTF. In nucleotides, the CDR3 is TGTGCCAGCAGCTTAAGGGACAGTGGTGACTACACCTTC.

The chain has TRBV10-3 and TRBJ2-6, with D tentatively TRBD1 or TRBD2 (5 bases each). This CDR3 region has 16 residues. The germline CDR1 and CDR2 sequences are ENHRY and SYGVKD. Trimming took off 2 bases at V and 2 bases at J, with 10 bases between the two ends. The CDR3 reads CAISETRGAGANVLTF. CDR3 in DNA: TGTGCCATCAGTGAGACCCGAGGGGCTGGGGCCAACGTCCTGACTTTC.

The rearrangement joins TRBV20-1 to TRBJ2-1, with D uncertain. Germline values: CDR1 DFQATT, CDR2 SNEGSKA (reference sequence). Trimming took off 4 bases at V and 0 bases at J, with 13 bases between the two ends. This CDR3 region has 15 residues. The CDR3, as DNA: TGCAGTGCTATCATATTGAGCCGCTCCTACAATGAGCAGTTCTTC. Translating gives CSAIILSRSYNEQFF.

This sequence joins TRBV6-1 and TRBJ1-5; D may be TRBD1 (5 bases). The CDR3 extends over 16 amino acids. Trimming removed 3 bases at V and 7 bases at J, with 19 bases between. CDR1 MNHNS and CDR2 SASEGT come from the germline V gene. CDR3 DNA sequence: TGTGCCAGCAGTGAGCGGCCCCACGGGGGAGGCCAGCCCCAGCATTTT. It specifies CASSERPHGGGQPQHF.

The sample holds one count of this clonotype. The chain has TRBV3-1 and TRBJ2-1; D is perhaps TRBD2 (6 bases). The germline CDR1 and CDR2 sequences are LGHDT and YNNKEL (reference sequence). CDR3 size: 14 residues. The V and J ends lost 9 bases and 2 bases respectively, with 14 bases between them. The CDR3, as DNA: TGTGCCAGTAAGGGGACTCTTGCCTACAATGAGCAGTTCTTC. This translates into CASKGTLAYNEQFF.

The gene calls are TRBV28 and TRBJ2-1, with 9 bases fitting TRBD2. The CDR3 spans 14 residues. Germline V lookup: CDR1 MDHEN, CDR2 SYDVKM. The V segment lost 5 bases and the J segment 6 bases; nucleotides outside the gene matches: 5. CDR3 in amino acids: CASSESGGSNEQFF. Written as DNA, the CDR3 is TGTGCCAGCAGTGAGAGCGGGGGGTCCAATGAGCAGTTCTTC.

This clonotype has just a few counts. The V gene is TRBV19, the J gene TRBJ1-2; no clear D. The germline V gene has CDR1 LNHDA and CDR2 SQIVND (reference sequence). Trimming took off 4 bases at V and 8 bases at J, with 11 bases between the two ends. This CDR3 has 12 amino acids. This chain's CDR3 is CASSNPIKGYTF. CDR3 DNA: TGTGCCAGTAGTAACCCGATTAAGGGCTACACCTTC.

The rearrangement joins TRBV19 to TRBJ1-1; unclear D gene. Trimming took 7 bases from V and 2 from J, leaving 11 bases between them. The CDR3 has 13 residues. The germline V gene has CDR1 LNHDA and CDR2 SQIVND (reference sequence). The CDR3 protein is CASNNNLNTEAFF. The CDR3 bases are TGTGCCAGTAATAACAACTTAAACACTGAAGCTTTCTTT.

In this sample, this clonotype turned up once. This rearrangement joins TRBV19 to TRBJ1-1, with no clear D. Germline V gene sequence: CDR1 LNHDA, CDR2 SQIVND (reference sequence). This CDR3 region has 14 residues. V was shortened by 7 bases and J by 4 bases, with 16 bases between the two germline ends. The CDR3 nucleotides read TGTGCCAGTATCGACGGGGAGAGACTCACTGAAGCTTTCTTT. Protein product: CASIDGERLTEAFF.

This chain joins TRBV7-9 and TRBJ2-2; 8 nucleotides line up with TRBD1. The CDR3 totals 17 residues. J gave up 4 bases and V 7 bases, and 14 bases lay outside the gene matches. CDR1 and CDR2 from the germline V gene are SEHNR and FQNEAQ (reference sequence). For the CDR3, the DNA is TGTGCCAGCAACAGGATGAAGGACAGGGACTTCACCGGGGAGCTGTTTTTT. Protein product: CASNRMKDRDFTGELFF.

This clonotype showed up just once. The chain has TRBV25-1 and TRBJ2-1; D perhaps matches TRBD1 (6 bases). V was trimmed by 2 bases and J by 5 bases, leaving 16 bases between them. The CDR3 contains 16 residues. The germline V gene has CDR1 MGHDK and CDR2 SYGVNS. CDR3 coding DNA: TGTGCCAGCAGTGAAGGTCCCTGGACAGAGAACAATGAGCAGTTCTTC. Its protein product is CASSEGPWTENNEQFF. Full variable domain (rest looked up from reference TRBV25-1 and TRBJ2-1): EADIYQTPRYLVIGTGKKITLECSQTMGHDKMYWYQQDPGMELHLIHYSYGVNSTEKGDLSSESTVSRIRTEHFPLTLESARPSHTSQYLCASSEGPWTENNEQFFGPGTRLTVL.

The rearrangement uses TRBV28 and TRBJ1-1; D call uncertain. V lost 2 bases, J lost 1 base, and 11 bases lay in between. Germline CDR1 reads MDHEN; CDR2 reads SYDVKM. CDR3 length: 15 residues. The CDR3 DNA reads TGTGCCAGCAGTTTAGGGGAACAGCGGAACACTGAAGCTTTCTTT. This codes for CASSLGEQRNTEAFF. Supplemented by reference TRBV28 and TRBJ1-1, the full variable domain reads DVKVTQSSRYLVKRTGEKVFLECVQDMDHENMFWYRQDPGLGLRLIYFSYDVKMKEKGDIPEGYSVSREKKERFSLILESASTNQTSMYLCASSLGEQRNTEAFFGQGTRLTVV.

This clonotype appeared a single time. This chain connects TRBV5-6 to TRBJ2-7, with 7 positions matching TRBD1. Unmatched junction bases numbered 6, after V lost 6 bases and J lost 3 bases. The CDR3 totals 13 residues. Looked up from germline, CDR1 is SGHDT and CDR2 is YYEEEE. CDR3 protein: CASTGTVNYEQYV. The CDR3 DNA reads TGTGCCAGCACCGGGACAGTGAACTACGAGCAGTACGTC.

The chain uses TRBV27 and TRBJ1-5, with a possible D match to TRBD1 (5 bases). V was trimmed by 3 bases and J by 6 bases, leaving 9 bases between them. The CDR3 runs 13 residues. CDR1 MNHEY and CDR2 SMNVEV come from the germline V gene (reference sequence). CDR3 region: CASSLGEFQPQHF. In nucleotides, the CDR3 is TGTGCCAGCAGTTTGGGGGAGTTTCAGCCCCAGCATTTT.

The chain employs TRBV4-2 and TRBJ1-2; unclear D gene. Trimming removed 4 bases from V and 1 base from J, with 13 bases in between. This CDR3 spans 15 amino acids. Germline V CDR1 and CDR2: LGHNA, YNFKEQ. The CDR3 DNA sequence: TGTGCCAGCAGCCCAAGCCTACCTGATAACTATGGCTACACCTTC. Residues: CASSPSLPDNYGYTF.

A few counts support this clonotype. The rearrangement joins TRBV27 to TRBJ1-5; D is ambiguous. The length of the CDR3 is 14 residues. V gave up 0 bases and J gave up 7 bases, with 10 bases separating them. CDR1 is MNHEY and CDR2 is SMNVEV in the germline V gene (reference sequence). CDR3 protein: CASSLSTGNQPQHF. CDR3 DNA sequence: TGTGCCAGCAGTTTATCGACGGGGAACCAGCCCCAGCATTTT.

This chain connects TRBV5-1 to TRBJ1-2, with 9 bases matching TRBD1. CDR3 length: 15 amino acids. The germline V gene has CDR1 SGHRS and CDR2 YFSETQ. V was clipped by 4 bases and J by 3 bases; unmatched bases: 7. The CDR3 sequence is CASSLRDREHYGYTF. CDR3 in DNA: TGCGCCAGCAGCCTCCGGGACAGGGAGCACTATGGCTACACCTTC.

This rearrangement joins TRBV2 to TRBJ1-2; D possibly corresponds to TRBD1 (5 bases). The CDR3 spans 13 residues. Germline loops: CDR1 SNHLY, CDR2 FYNNEI. Trimming pared 3 bases from V and 3 bases from J, leaving 8 bases between. The CDR3 here is CASSDDRDYGYTF. CDR3 nucleotide sequence: TGTGCCAGCAGTGATGACAGAGACTATGGCTACACCTTC.

The rearrangement uses TRBV2 and TRBJ1-2; D gene ambiguous. Trimming left V 7 bases short and J 4 bases short, with 19 bases between. This CDR3 is 15 amino acids long. Germline V gene data show CDR1 as SNHLY and CDR2 as FYNNEI. The chain's CDR3 is CASISPQPSSYGYTF. The CDR3 DNA is TGTGCCAGCATTTCACCACAGCCGTCCTCCTATGGCTACACCTTC. The variable domain in full, completed from reference TRBV2 and TRBJ1-2, reads EPEVTQTPSHQVTQMGQEVILRCVPISNHLYFYWYRQILGQKVEFLVSFYNNEISEKSEIFDDQFSVERPDGSNFTLKIRSTKLEDSAMYFCASISPQPSSYGYTFGSGTRLTVV.

J is TRBJ1-5 and V is TRBV27; maybe TRBD1 (6 bases). CDR1 is MNHEY and CDR2 is SMNVEV in the germline V gene (reference sequence). V was shortened by 5 bases and J by 0 bases, with 14 bases between the two germline ends. The CDR3 is 16 amino acids. CDR3 in amino acids: CASSPSAGDSNQPQHF. CDR3 coding DNA: TGTGCCAGCAGTCCTTCGGCAGGGGATAGCAATCAGCCCCAGCATTTT.

This chain links TRBV28 with TRBJ2-2; D is possibly TRBD2 (6 bases). The length of the CDR3 is 14 residues. V dropped 3 bases and J dropped 4 bases, with 9 bases sitting between them. CDR1 is MDHEN, CDR2 SYDVKM, per germline. Here the CDR3 DNA reads TGTGCCAGCAGTTTTCAGGGACTCACCGGGGAGCTGTTTTTT. Residues: CASSFQGLTGELFF.

The chain employs TRBV30 and TRBJ2-5, with D possibly TRBD2 on 6 matching bases. Germline V gene lookup returns CDR1 GTSNPN and CDR2 SVGIG (reference sequence). V shed 5 bases and J shed 3 bases, with 13 bases lying between them. The CDR3 consists of 13 residues. The DNA for the CDR3 is TGTGCCTGGGCCGGGACTTACGAAGAGACCCAGTACTTC. As protein: CAWAGTYEETQYF. The full variable domain, its missing parts supplied by reference TRBV30 and TRBJ2-5, is SQTIHQWPATLVQPVGSPLSLECTVEGTSNPNLYWYRQAAGRGLQLLFYSVGIGQISSEVPQNLSASRPQDRQFILSSKKLLLSDSGFYLCAWAGTYEETQYFGPGTRLLVL.

The rearrangement links TRBV6-1 to TRBJ2-3, with TRBD2 matching 8 bases. CDR3 length: 14 amino acids. CDR1 and CDR2 from the germline V gene are MNHNS and SASEGT. Trimming removed 3 bases from V and 6 bases from J; junction bases left unmatched: 5. The CDR3 nucleotides read TGTGCCAGCAGTGACACTAGCGGCCTTGATACGCAGTATTTT. Translation gives CASSDTSGLDTQYF.

The genes are TRBV7-9 and TRBJ1-2; D is possibly TRBD1 (5 bases). Trimming cost V 1 base and J 2 bases, with 11 bases left between them. Germline assignment: CDR1 SEHNR and CDR2 FQNEAQ (reference sequence). The CDR3 length is 15 residues. The CDR3 DNA is TGTGCCAGCAGCTTAGTAACGACAGACAACTATGGCTACACCTTC. Encoded protein: CASSLVTTDNYGYTF. Using reference TRBV7-9 and TRBJ1-2 for the parts outside the CDR3, the full variable domain is DTGVSQNPRHKITKRGQNVTFRCDPISEHNRLYWYRQTLGQGPEFLTYFQNEAQLEKSRLLSDRFSAERPKGSFSTLEIQRTEQGDSAMYLCASSLVTTDNYGYTFGSGTRLTVV.